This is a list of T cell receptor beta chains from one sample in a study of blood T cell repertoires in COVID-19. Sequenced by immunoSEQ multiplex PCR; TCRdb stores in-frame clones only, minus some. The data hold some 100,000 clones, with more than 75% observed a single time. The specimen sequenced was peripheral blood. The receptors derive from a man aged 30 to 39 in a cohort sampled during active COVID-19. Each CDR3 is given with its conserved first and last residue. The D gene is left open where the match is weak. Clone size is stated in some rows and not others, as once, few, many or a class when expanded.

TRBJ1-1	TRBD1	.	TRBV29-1	TGCAGCGTCGGACAGGCGGAAGCTTTCTTT	CSVGQAEAFF
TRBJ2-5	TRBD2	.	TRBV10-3	TGTGCCATCAGTGAGTCGATCCTAGCGGGGAAAGAGACCCAGTACTTC	CAISESILAGKETQYF
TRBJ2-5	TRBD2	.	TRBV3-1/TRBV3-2	TGTGCCAGCAGCCACTGGACTAGCGGGGGGGGAGAGACCCAGTACTTC	CASSHWTSGGGETQYF
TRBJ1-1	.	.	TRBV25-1	TGTGCCAGCAGTGAAAGGGCAGGGGCAACTGAAGCTTTCTTT	CASSERAGATEAFF
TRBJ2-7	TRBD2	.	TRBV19	TGTGCTAGTAGCCCCTGGGAGGGAAGCAGGTACGAGCAGTACTTC	CASSPWEGSRYEQYF
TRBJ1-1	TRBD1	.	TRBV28	TGTGCCAGCAGTCTCACAGGGGAGCAAGCTTTCTTT	CASSLTGEQAFF
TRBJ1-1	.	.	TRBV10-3	TGTGCCATCAGTGAGTCGAGGGTTGAGGACACTGAAGCTTTCTTT	CAISESRVEDTEAFF
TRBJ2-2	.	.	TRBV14	TGTGCCAGCAGCCAAGTTCGTTATCCGAGCACCGGGGAGCTGTTTTTT	CASSQVRYPSTGELFF
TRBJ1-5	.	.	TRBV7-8	TGTGCCAGCAGCTTAATGTTCGGTCAGCCCCAGCATTTT	CASSLMFGQPQHF
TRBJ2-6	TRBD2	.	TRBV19	TGTGCCACGGGGGGAGTGGCCGGGTTTGCTGGGGCCAACGTCCTGACTTTC	CATGGVAGFAGANVLTF
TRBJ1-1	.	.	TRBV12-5	TGTGCTAGTGGTTGGGGCTGGGGGGGAACCACTGAAGCTTTCTTT	CASGWGWGGTTEAFF
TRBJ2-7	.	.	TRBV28	TGTGCCAGCAGTTTGGGACGACAGGCGAGCTCCTACGAGCAGTACTTC	CASSLGRQASSYEQYF
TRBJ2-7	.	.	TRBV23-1	TGCGCCAGCAGTCAAATCAGACACTACGAGCAGTACTTC	CASSQIRHYEQYF
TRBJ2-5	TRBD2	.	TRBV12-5	TGTGCTAGTGGGACGACTAGCGGGGTAGGGGAGACCCAGTACTTC	CASGTTSGVGETQYF
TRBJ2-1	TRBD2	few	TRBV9	TGTGCCAGCAGCGCTCAAGCGGGGGTCGGTGAGCAGTTCTTC	CASSAQAGVGEQFF
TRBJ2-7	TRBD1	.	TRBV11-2	TGTGCCAGCAGCCTACAGGGGGCGAGCTCCTACGAGCAGTACTTC	CASSLQGASSYEQYF
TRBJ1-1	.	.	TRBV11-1	TGTGCCAGCAGCGACGGGATGGGCCCTGAAGCTTTCTTT	CASSDGMGPEAFF
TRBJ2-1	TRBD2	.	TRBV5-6	TGTGCCAGCAGCTTAACGGGGGGGCCGGACAATGAGCAGTTCTTC	CASSLTGGPDNEQFF
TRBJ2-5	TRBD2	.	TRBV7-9	TGTGCCAGCAGCCGGAGACTAGCGGGGGCCCAAGAGACCCAGTACTTC	CASSRRLAGAQETQYF
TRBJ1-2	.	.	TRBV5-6	TGTGCCAGCAGCTTGGAAGGGGGTCGGACGTATGGCTACACCTTC	CASSLEGGRTYGYTF
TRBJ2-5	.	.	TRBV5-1	TGCGCCAGCAGCTTGGACAAATTTACAGAGACCCAGTACTTC	CASSLDKFTETQYF
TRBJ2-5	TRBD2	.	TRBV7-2	TGTGCCAGCAGCTTAGGCGGGGGGACTGGACAAGAGACCCAGTACTTC	CASSLGGGTGQETQYF
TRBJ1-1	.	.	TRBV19	TGTGCCACCTTCTACACTGAAGCTTTCTTT	CATFYTEAFF
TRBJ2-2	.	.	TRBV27	TGTGCCAGCAGTTTATCAATTTATGGACAGTTGAACACCGGGGAGCTGTTTTTT	CASSLSIYGQLNTGELFF
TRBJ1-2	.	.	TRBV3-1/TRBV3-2	TGTGCCAGCAGCCGAACAGACCTGGGCTATGGCTACACCTTC	CASSRTDLGYGYTF
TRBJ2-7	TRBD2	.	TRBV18	TGTGCCAGCTCAAGACCGGGACTAGCGTACGAGCAGTACTTC	CASSRPGLAYEQYF
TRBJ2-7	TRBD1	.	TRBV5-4	TGTGCCAGCAGCTCGGGACAGGGGACTTACGAGCAGTACTTC	CASSSGQGTYEQYF
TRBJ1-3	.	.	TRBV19	TGTGCCAGTAGTATCTGGGGGGGGATCTCTGGAAACACCATATATTTT	CASSIWGGISGNTIYF
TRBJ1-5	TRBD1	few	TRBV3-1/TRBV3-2	TGTGCCAGCAGCCACTCGGGGACAGGGGCCCATCAGCCCCAGCATTTT	CASSHSGTGAHQPQHF
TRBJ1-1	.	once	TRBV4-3	TGCGCCAGCAGCCAAGATTTTGGGGGGGAGGCCACTGAAGCTTTCTTT	CASSQDFGGEATEAFF
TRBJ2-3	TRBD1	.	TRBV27	TGTGCCAGCAGTCCGGGACAGTCTCTGGATACGCAGTATTTT	CASSPGQSLDTQYF
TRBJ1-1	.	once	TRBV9	TGTGCCAGCAGCGTAGGCGGGGCGGGGACTGAAGCTTTCTTT	CASSVGGAGTEAFF
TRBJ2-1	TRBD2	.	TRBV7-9	TGTGCCAGCAGCTTAGCTAGCGGGGGGACATACAATGAGCAGTTCTTC	CASSLASGGTYNEQFF
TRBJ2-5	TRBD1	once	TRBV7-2	TGTGCCAGCGGACAGGGGGCCGGAGAGACCCAGTACTTC	CASGQGAGETQYF
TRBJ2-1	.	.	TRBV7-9	TGTGCCAGCAGCTTAGTCACTTACAATGAGCAGTTCTTC	CASSLVTYNEQFF
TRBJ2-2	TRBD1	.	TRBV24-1	TGTGCCACCAGTGATTCTAGGGGACAGGGGATTACCGGGGAGCTGTTTTTT	CATSDSRGQGITGELFF
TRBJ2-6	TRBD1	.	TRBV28	TGTGCCAGCAGACCGTATCGGACAGGAGCCTCTGGGGCCAACGTCCTGACTTTC	CASRPYRTGASGANVLTF